Following are 21 T cell receptor beta chains from one sample sequenced in a study of cytomegalovirus exposure and HLA in healthy donors. PCR amplification relied on 60 Vbeta primers (plus 13 Jbeta primers). Clones were sequenced by immunoSEQ multiplex PCR, and TCRdb holds only the in-frame ones, with some missing. The profile shows around 120,000 clones, approximately 9.4% of them singletons. Sample: PBMCs. All receptors come from a man aged 25 to 40 in good health and CMV-seronegative.

The CDR3 bases are TGTGCCAGCAAACGGACAGCTTCCTACGAGCAGTACTTC. This translates into CASKRTASYEQYF. The chain joins TRBV6-5 to TRBJ2-7; weak D call: TRBD1 (6 bases). The germline V and J ends were trimmed by 7 bases and 1 base, with 11 bases remaining between them. CDR1 and CDR2 from the germline V gene are MNHEY and SVGAGI. CDR3 length: 13 residues.

The chain is built from TRBV10-2 and TRBJ1-1; D may be TRBD1 (5 bases). The CDR3 covers 11 residues. Between the trimmed V and J ends, which lost 8 bases and 5 bases, there was a span of 9 bases. Germline assignment: CDR1 WSHSY and CDR2 SAAADI. CDR3 amino acids: CASRGGTEAFF. The DNA of the CDR3 is TGCGCCAGCCGGGGGGGGACTGAAGCTTTCTTT.

This clone has a handful of counts. This chain connects TRBV14 to TRBJ1-4, with TRBD1 matching over 7 bases. The CDR3 length is 15 residues. Germline trimming cut 5 bases from V and 3 bases from J; bases unmatched to any gene: 6. Germline CDR1 reads SGHDN; CDR2 reads FVKESK. CDR3 nucleotide sequence: TGTGCCAGCAGCTTCACAGGGGTAGCTAATGAAAAACTGTTTTTT. This sequence encodes CASSFTGVANEKLFF.

This clone was observed a few times. The chain is built from TRBV4-3 and TRBJ2-7; perhaps TRBD2 as D (5 bases). Germline CDR1 and CDR2: LGHNA and YSLEER. The V end was cut by 0 bases, the J end by 3 bases, with 6 bases between. This CDR3 has 13 amino acids. Written as DNA, the CDR3 is TGCGCCAGCAGCCAAGATCGGGGCTACGAGCAGTACTTC. It specifies CASSQDRGYEQYF.

The chain is built from TRBV28 and TRBJ2-5; 9 bases fit TRBD1. Trimming took 4 bases from V and 1 from J; bases not matched to a gene: 13. The CDR3 length is 18 residues. The germline V gene has CDR1 MDHEN and CDR2 SYDVKM. CDR3 nucleotide sequence: TGTGCCAGCAGTTCCTCCCCCCCGGGACAGGGTTTCCAAGAGACCCAGTACTTC. Translating gives CASSSSPPGQGFQETQYF.

This clone was detected only a few times. This chain connects TRBV12-1 to TRBJ1-1. TRBV12-1 is a pseudogene locus. The CDR3 is 15 residues long. CDR3 amino acids: CASSFVPWQRLNAFF. For the CDR3, the DNA is TGTGCCAGCAGCTTTGTTCCGTGGCAGCGTTTAAACGCTTTCTTT.

This clone came up a few times. This chain joins TRBV14 and TRBJ2-5; possible D gene TRBD1, 5 bases. V lost 2 bases and J 4 bases, leaving 8 bases between the germline ends. The CDR3 length is 13 residues. Germline V gene lookup returns CDR1 SGHDN and CDR2 FVKESK. The CDR3 nucleotides read TGTGCCAGCAGCCAACAGGGCCGAGAGACCCAGTACTTC. This sequence encodes CASSQQGRETQYF. The full variable domain, its missing parts supplied by reference TRBV14 and TRBJ2-5, is EAGVTQFPSHSVIEKGQTVTLRCDPISGHDNLYWYRRVMGKEIKFLLHFVKESKQDESGMPNNRFLAERTGGTYSTLKVQPAELEDSGVYFCASSQQGRETQYFGPGTRLLVL.

In this sample, this clone turned up a few times. V is TRBV13 and J is TRBJ2-4, with TRBD1 as a possible D gene (5 bases). V dropped 2 bases and J dropped 9 bases, with 11 bases sitting between them. The CDR3 is 13 amino acids. Germline loops: CDR1 PRHDT, CDR2 FYEKMQ (reference sequence). The CDR3 here is CASSLTQGSIQYF. Written as DNA, the CDR3 is TGTGCCAGCAGCTTAACTCAGGGTAGCATTCAGTACTTC.

This clone was counted a few times. DNA for the CDR3: TGTGCCAGCAGCTTAGCGTGGGGGGGTCACTCCTACAATGAGCAGTTCTTC. This translates into CASSLAWGGHSYNEQFF. The genes are TRBV7-9 and TRBJ2-1; 7 nucleotides line up with TRBD2. This CDR3 spans 17 amino acids. V was clipped by 0 bases and J by 0 bases; unmatched bases: 5. The germline CDR1 and CDR2 sequences are SEHNR and FQNEAQ (reference sequence).

This clone was counted only a few times. The chain uses TRBV11-2 and TRBJ1-1, with TRBD1 identical over 9 bases. Unmatched junction bases numbered 4, after V lost 5 bases and J lost 9 bases. The CDR3 is 12 residues long. Germline V CDR1 and CDR2: SGHAT, FQNNGV. The CDR3 here is CASSPGQGKAFF. In nucleotides, the CDR3 is TGTGCCAGCAGCCCAGGACAGGGGAAAGCTTTCTTT.

This clone was counted a few times. The chain recombines TRBV5-4 with TRBJ1-2, with TRBD1 as a possible D gene (6 bases). This CDR3 region has 16 residues. CDR1 is SGHNT, CDR2 YYREEE, per germline (reference sequence). The V gene lost 2 bases and the J gene lost 3 bases, with 17 bases spanning the gap. CDR3 DNA: TGTGCCAGCAGCTTTTTTGACCGACAGGTCTACTATGGCTACACCTTC. Its protein product is CASSFFDRQVYYGYTF.

This clone was counted only a few times. The chain carries TRBV7-3 and TRBJ2-7; D ambiguous. Germline CDR1 is SGHTA and CDR2 is FQGTGA. This CDR3 contains 14 residues. The V and J ends lost 1 base and 0 bases respectively, with 7 bases between them. CDR3 nucleotide sequence: TGTGCCAGCAGCTTAAGGGCCAACTCCTACGAGCAGTACTTC. This codes for CASSLRANSYEQYF.

The chain has TRBV18 and TRBJ2-2; D perhaps matches TRBD2 (6 bases). The CDR3 covers 16 residues. V lost 2 bases to trimming and J lost 1 base, with 11 bases between them. CDR1 and CDR2 from the germline V gene are KGHSH and LQKENI. The CDR3 is CASSPKAGLNTGELFF. The CDR3, as DNA: TGTGCCAGCTCACCAAAAGCGGGTCTGAACACCGGGGAGCTGTTTTTT. The full variable domain, in which reference TRBV18 and TRBJ2-2 provide the parts outside the CDR3, is NAGVMQNPRHLVRRRGQEARLRCSPMKGHSHVYWYRQLPEEGLKFMVYLQKENIIDESGMPKERFSAEFPKEGPSILRIQQVVRGDSAAYFCASSPKAGLNTGELFFGEGSRLTVL.

The genes are TRBV7-9 and TRBJ2-1, with TRBD1 matching 7 bases. This CDR3 is built from 16 residues. The germline CDR1 and CDR2 sequences are SEHNR and FQNEAQ (reference sequence). V gave up 2 bases and J gave up 7 bases; unmatched junction bases: 11. CDR3 in DNA: TGTGCCAGCAGCTTATCGGACAGGAGTAGTACAAATGAGCAGTTCTTC. It codes for CASSLSDRSSTNEQFF.

The table lists this clone with a few counts. V and J are TRBV7-9 and TRBJ1-1; TRBD1 agrees at 9 bases. Germline CDR1 SEHNR, CDR2 FQNEAQ (reference sequence). The CDR3 contains 15 residues. V lost 1 base, J lost 8 bases, and 8 bases stayed unmatched. Written as DNA, the CDR3 is TGTGCCAGCAGCTTAGGGGACAGGGTATCGTCGGAAGCTTTCTTT. It yields the protein CASSLGDRVSSEAFF.

In this sample, this clone turned up a few times. V usage is TRBV6-6 and J usage is TRBJ1-5; D is possibly TRBD1 (5 bases). Trimming pared 4 bases from V and 6 bases from J, leaving 16 bases between. The CDR3 contains 15 residues. Germline V gene lookup returns CDR1 MNHNY and CDR2 SVGAGI (reference sequence). The CDR3 spells CASSSLQGRVQPQHF. CDR3 DNA sequence: TGTGCCAGCAGTTCCCTCCAGGGTAGGGTTCAGCCCCAGCATTTT.

The table lists this clone with a few counts. The rearrangement uses TRBV11-2 and TRBJ2-7, with a weak D call TRBD1 (6 bases). V lost 4 bases and J 2 bases, leaving 15 bases between the germline ends. The CDR3 has 15 residues. In germline, CDR1 is SGHAT, CDR2 FQNNGV. In nucleotides, the CDR3 is TGTGCCAGCAGCTCAGGGGTGATGGGGCCCTACGAGCAGTACTTC. Translated, it gives CASSSGVMGPYEQYF.

The chain employs TRBV9 and TRBJ1-2; D is possibly TRBD1 (5 bases). CDR3 size: 15 residues. Between the trimmed V and J ends, which lost 7 bases and 3 bases, there was a span of 19 bases. Germline CDR1 and CDR2: SGDLS and YYNGEE. CDR3 in amino acids: CASGGAGRMDYGYTF. The CDR3 DNA reads TGTGCCAGCGGAGGAGCGGGGCGCATGGACTATGGCTACACCTTC.

The CDR3 protein is CASSSGERGYYEQYF. In DNA form, the CDR3 reads TGTGCCAGCAGTTCGGGGGAGCGGGGTTACTACGAGCAGTACTTC. The V call is TRBV28, the J call TRBJ2-7; 7 bases are shared with TRBD2. Trimming removed 4 bases from V and 3 bases from J; junction bases left unmatched: 9. This CDR3 region has 15 residues. CDR1 is MDHEN and CDR2 is SYDVKM in the germline V gene.

The CDR3 loop reads CASSTGRETQYF. CDR3 DNA sequence: TGTGCCAGTAGTACAGGCAGGGAGACCCAGTACTTC. The chain links TRBV19 to TRBJ2-5, with no clear D. Trimming left V 4 bases short and J 5 bases short, with 8 bases between. This CDR3 is built from 12 residues. CDR1 and CDR2 (germline): LNHDA, SQIVND (reference sequence).

This chain uses TRBV7-2 with TRBJ2-1; tentative D call: TRBD2 (6 bases). Trimming removed 6 bases from V and 5 bases from J, with 14 bases in between. CDR1 and CDR2 from the germline V gene are SGHTA and FQGNSA. The CDR3 has 14 residues. CDR3 nucleotides: TGTGCCAGCAGAAATAGCGGAGCAAACAATGAGCAGTTCTTC. Amino acids: CASRNSGANNEQFF.